Listed below are T cell receptor beta chains from one sample, sequenced in a study of blood T cells in healthy people across ages. TCRdb independently ran MiXCR on the 5' RACE reads; one entry per CDR3 protein. This sample has some 800,000 distinct CDR3 sequences, with under 45% found just once. The sequencing input was blood. These receptors were collected from a man between 60 and 75 years old in good health. CDR3s leave out the opening cysteine and the closing phenylalanine or tryptophan.

>TRBJ2-1|TRBV20-1
SARDGLVRRDEQF
>TRBJ1-2|TRBV6-2/TRBV6-3
ACSLQGNGYT
>TRBJ2-4|TRBV3-1
ARSSDRAKNIQY
>TRBJ2-7|TRBV5-1
ASSADSLTYEQY
>TRBJ2-3|TRBV9
ASSVTGLGTDTQY
>TRBJ1-2|TRBV4-3
ASSQERGRRGGYT
>TRBJ2-7|TRBV12-3/TRBV12-4
ASSRRGQGGASYEQY
>TRBJ2-5|TRBV7-2
ASSFSCGGGGRETQY
>TRBJ2-1|TRBV4-3
ASSPRVGNEQF
>TRBJ2-5|TRBV7-2
ASSTPAVYQETQY
>TRBJ1-2|TRBV20-1
SAPGRPYT
>TRBJ2-3|TRBV4-3
ASSQDPPTSGGYTDTQY
>TRBJ1-4|TRBV4-3
ASSQEGGAVEKLF
>TRBJ2-5|TRBV6-2/TRBV6-3
ASSSRGQGAEETQY
>TRBJ2-7|TRBV7-2
ASSLLTSGGAGEQY
>TRBJ2-1|TRBV15
ATSRARDYNNEQF
>TRBJ2-3|TRBV7-9
ASSLVTATTDTQY
>TRBJ2-2|TRBV7-2
ASSLPTSSGELF
>TRBJ2-1|TRBV9
ASSQGEEQF
>TRBJ2-1|TRBV11-2
ASSVSFYNEQF
>TRBJ2-7|TRBV5-1
ASSFRDRDVNEQY
>TRBJ2-6|TRBV7-9
ASSLETGRPGANVLT
>TRBJ2-2|TRBV7-6
ASSRNPVGWPGQGSTGELF
>TRBJ2-2|TRBV7-6
ASSLGSTGVAGELF
>TRBJ2-5|TRBV12-3/TRBV12-4
ASRTFQETQY